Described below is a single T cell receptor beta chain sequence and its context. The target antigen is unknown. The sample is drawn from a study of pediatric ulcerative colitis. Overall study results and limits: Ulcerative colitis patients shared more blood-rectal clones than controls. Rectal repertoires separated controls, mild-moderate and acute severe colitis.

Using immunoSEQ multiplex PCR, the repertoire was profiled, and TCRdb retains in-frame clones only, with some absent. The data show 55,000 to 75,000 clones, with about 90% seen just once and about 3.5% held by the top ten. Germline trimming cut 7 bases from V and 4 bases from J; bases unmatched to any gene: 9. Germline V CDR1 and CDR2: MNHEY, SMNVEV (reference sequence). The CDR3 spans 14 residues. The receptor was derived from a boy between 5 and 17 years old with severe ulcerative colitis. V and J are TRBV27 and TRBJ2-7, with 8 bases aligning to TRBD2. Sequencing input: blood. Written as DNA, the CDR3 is TGTGCCAGCACCACCCCGGGACTAGGGTACGAGCAGTACTTC. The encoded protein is CASTTPGLGYEQYF.